These 19 T cell receptor beta chains were all obtained from the same sample, sequenced in a study of T cells after yellow fever vaccination. MiXCR, applied by TCRdb to the 5' RACE reads, yields one record per CDR3 protein. The profile shows approximately 120,000 distinct CDR3 sequences, about 15% of them singletons. Here the sequenced sample was CD8+ T cells sorted from PBMCs, taken 5 days after the yellow fever booster vaccination. These receptors all stem from a young man who received the YFV17D yellow fever vaccine.

The chain carries TRBV7-2 and TRBJ1-2; no clear D. CDR1 and CDR2 (germline): SGHTA, FQGNSA. The V end lost 7 bases, the J end lost 4 bases, and 10 bases lay between the germline ends. This CDR3 is built from 12 residues. Here the CDR3 DNA reads TGTGCCAGCACCCCTTTGCTCTATGGCTACACCTTC. Translation gives CASTPLLYGYTF. Full variable domain (missing parts from reference TRBV7-2 and TRBJ1-2): GAGVSQSPSNKVTEKGKDVELRCDPISGHTALYWYRQSLGQGLEFLIYFQGNSAPDKSGLPSDRFSAERTGGSVSTLTIQRTQQEDSAVYLCASTPLLYGYTFGSGTRLTVV.

The chain combines TRBV6-5 with TRBJ2-5, with 9 bases identical to TRBD2. The V segment lost 4 bases and the J segment 5 bases; nucleotides outside the gene matches: 11. The CDR3 extends over 16 amino acids. Germline assignment: CDR1 MNHEY and CDR2 SVGAGI. CDR3 region: CASSSPWRGGAETQYF. For the CDR3, the DNA is TGTGCCAGCAGTTCCCCATGGCGGGGGGGTGCGGAGACCCAGTACTTC.

This clonotype was seen more than once but under ten times. The gene calls are TRBV6-5 and TRBJ1-1; 8 nucleotides match TRBD1. CDR1 is MNHEY, CDR2 SVGAGI, per germline. The CDR3 has 14 residues. V lost 5 bases and J lost 4; bases outside the gene matches: 6. This CDR3 is CASSHTGGGTEAFF. The DNA of the CDR3 is TGTGCCAGCAGTCATACAGGGGGAGGCACTGAAGCTTTCTTT.

This clonotype was counted ten times or more. The V and J genes are TRBV29-1 and TRBJ1-2; D call uncertain. V was pared by 0 bases and J by 2 bases, with 10 bases between. The CDR3 length is 14 residues. Per the germline V gene, CDR1 is SQVTM and CDR2 is ANQGSEA. The CDR3 spells CSVEEGGANYGYTF. Here the CDR3 DNA reads TGCAGCGTTGAAGAAGGCGGTGCCAACTATGGCTACACCTTC. Combining the CDR3 with reference TRBV29-1 and TRBJ1-2 gives the whole variable domain SAVISQKPSRDICQRGTSLTIQCQVDSQVTMMFWYRQQPGQSLTLIATANQGSEATYESGFVIDKFPISRPNLTFSTLTVSNMSPEDSSIYLCSVEEGGANYGYTFGSGTRLTVV.

At least ten counts were recorded for this clonotype. The chain has TRBV7-3 and TRBJ2-1; D is unresolved. Germline CDR1 and CDR2: SGHTA and FQGTGA. This CDR3 has 13 residues. The V and J ends lost 6 bases and 6 bases respectively, with 12 bases between them. The CDR3, as DNA: TGTGCCAGCAGTCCCAATTTTGGCAATGAGCAGTTCTTC. Translation: CASSPNFGNEQFF.

The chain employs TRBV27 and TRBJ2-3; D may match TRBD1 or TRBD2 (5 bases each). The CDR3 runs to 16 residues. Per germline, CDR1 MNHEY and CDR2 SMNVEV (reference sequence). V was shortened by 3 bases and J by 2 bases, with 15 bases between the two germline ends. The CDR3 region is CASSFILPGTTDTQYF. As DNA, the CDR3 is TGTGCCAGCAGTTTTATTCTCCCGGGGACCACAGATACGCAGTATTTT.

The chain employs TRBV2 and TRBJ1-5, with D uncertain. In germline, CDR1 is SNHLY, CDR2 FYNNEI. The ends were cut back, 4 bases at V and 2 bases at J, with 12 bases in the middle. This CDR3 comprises 15 residues. The CDR3 loop is CASSVSGKGNQPQHF. The CDR3 DNA sequence: TGTGCCAGCAGTGTTTCTGGGAAAGGCAATCAGCCCCAGCATTTT.

A few counts support this clonotype. The gene calls are TRBV29-1 and TRBJ1-1, with D perhaps matching TRBD1 (5 bases). V was pared by 1 base and J by 6 bases, with 15 bases between. Germline V gives CDR1 SQVTM, CDR2 ANQGSEA. The CDR3 covers 14 residues. Here the CDR3 reads CSVEVQGGLAEAFF. The CDR3 DNA reads TGCAGCGTTGAAGTCCAGGGAGGTTTGGCTGAAGCTTTCTTT.

This sequence joins TRBV12-3 or TRBV12-4 and TRBJ2-5; 10 bases agree with TRBD1. This CDR3 region has 15 residues. Germline trimming cut 5 bases from V and 4 bases from J; bases unmatched to any gene: 7. The CDR3 DNA is TGTGCCAGCAGTACCGGGACAGGGGTAGCAGAGACCCAGTACTTC. Protein product: CASSTGTGVAETQYF.

This clonotype has a count of ten or more. The junction departs from the called germline gene at one end, perhaps through a read error. This CDR3 is CASSKAARGEF. The CDR3 DNA sequence: TGTGCCAGCAGTAAGGCGGCGCGAGGGGAATTT. The rearrangement uses TRBV28 and TRBJ1-5; D perhaps matches TRBD1 (5 bases). The V gene's germline CDR1 is MDHEN and CDR2 SYDVKM. The CDR3 length is 11 residues.

The genes are TRBV18 and TRBJ2-5; no clear D. This CDR3 is built from 16 residues. V lost 6 bases, J lost 5 bases, and 22 bases lay in between. Germline V gene data show CDR1 as KGHSH and CDR2 as LQKENI. The CDR3 protein is CASSPKEQTSWETQYF. Written as DNA, the CDR3 is TGTGCCAGCTCCCCGAAGGAACAGACCTCCTGGGAGACCCAGTACTTC.

This chain links TRBV12-3 or TRBV12-4 with TRBJ2-5; D is tentatively TRBD1 or TRBD2 (5 bases each). V was shortened by 5 bases and J by 6 bases, with 16 bases between the two germline ends. The CDR3 extends over 14 amino acids. This CDR3 is CASSPPGSAKTQYF. CDR3 sequence (DNA): TGTGCCAGCAGTCCCCCAGGGAGCGCGAAGACCCAGTACTTC.

The V call is TRBV11-2, the J call TRBJ2-2; tentatively, D is TRBD1 (6 bases). The CDR3 is 16 amino acids. V was pared by 5 bases and J by 1 base, with 14 bases between. From germline, CDR1 is SGHAT and CDR2 FQNNGV. CDR3 nucleotide sequence: TGTGCCAGCAGCCCCAGCCCGGGACAGAACACCGGGGAGCTGTTTTTT. It yields the protein CASSPSPGQNTGELFF.

The chain recombines TRBV4-1 with TRBJ1-4, with D possibly being TRBD1 (5 bases). In germline, CDR1 is MGHRA, CDR2 YSYEKL. CDR3 length: 13 residues. V was cut by 2 bases and J by 12 bases, with 13 bases left in between. The CDR3 is CASSQLGGSELFF. DNA of the CDR3: TGCGCCAGCAGCCAACTTGGGGGGTCGGAACTGTTTTTT.

V and J are TRBV7-6 and TRBJ2-1; either TRBD1 or TRBD2 may supply D (5 bases each). Germline V lookup: CDR1 SGHVS, CDR2 FNYEAQ. Trimming left V 5 bases short and J 6 bases short, with 17 bases between. The CDR3 length is 15 residues. The CDR3 sequence is CASSPEPGTPNEQFF. The CDR3 bases are TGTGCCAGCAGCCCTGAACCCGGGACCCCCAATGAGCAGTTCTTC.

The chain joins TRBV7-9 to TRBJ2-7; TRBD2 matches at 13 bases. The CDR3 runs to 17 residues. Germline CDR1 SEHNR, CDR2 FQNEAQ (reference sequence). The V and J ends lost 5 bases and 1 base, in that order; junction bases with no gene match: 8. The CDR3 region is CASSAGLAGASSYEQYF. In nucleotides, the CDR3 is TGTGCCAGCAGCGCCGGACTAGCGGGGGCCTCATCCTACGAGCAGTACTTC.

The chain recombines TRBV28 with TRBJ2-5; perhaps D is TRBD1 or TRBD2 (6 bases each). With 7 bases removed from V and 2 bases from J, the gap between germline ends came to 17 bases. The germline V gene has CDR1 MDHEN and CDR2 SYDVKM. This CDR3 has 15 amino acids. Here the CDR3 DNA reads TGTGCCAGCATCTCCCTCCCGGGGGCTCAAGAGACCCAGTACTTC. Its protein is CASISLPGAQETQYF.

This chain connects TRBV6-1 to TRBJ2-7, with D perhaps TRBD2 (6 bases). Germline V CDR1 and CDR2: MNHNS, SASEGT. There are 14 residues in the CDR3. V was cut by 4 bases and J by 3 bases, with 13 bases left in between. The CDR3 here is CASSGHTGLYEQYV. DNA for the CDR3: TGTGCCAGCAGTGGCCATACGGGACTCTACGAGCAGTACGTC.

The chain carries TRBV7-3 and TRBJ2-1; D is possibly TRBD2 (7 bases). The CDR3 has 17 residues. Germline lookup yields CDR1 SGHTA and CDR2 FQGTGA. V was pared by 1 base and J by 7 bases, with 20 bases between. CDR3 sequence reads: CASSLNPAGATGNEQFF. In DNA, the CDR3 is TGTGCCAGCAGCTTAAACCCTGCGGGGGCGACGGGGAATGAGCAGTTCTTC.